The present T cell receptor beta chain was sequenced within a study of T-cell reconstitution after alpha-beta-depleted transplantation in children. Points from the study as a whole: T-cell numbers and diversity, one year after transplant, stemmed largely from T cells that were newly produced. As was reported, about two months after transplant, alpha-beta T cells came from several hundred expanded graft clones. Surviving recipient cells, namely T cells and thymic progenitors, were the source of high day-60 TCRbeta diversity in some patients.

The CDR3 is 15 amino acids. After removal of 3 bases from V and 4 bases from J, the junction contained 5 bases not matched to a gene. As concerns this clonotype: Its target is unknown.

Using unique molecular identifiers, the investigators prepared the TCRbeta library. TCRdb independently ran MiXCR on the PCR reads; one entry per CDR3 protein. The sample contains 700,000 or so distinct CDR3 sequences, about an eighth of which appear only once. This specimen was PBMCs, taken before TCRalphabeta/CD19-depleted stem cell transplant. This clonotype originated in a girl aged 2 to 10 with congenital amegakaryocytic thrombocytopenia, due to receive a stem cell transplant. This chain uses TRBV12-3 or TRBV12-4 with TRBJ2-1, with 8 positions matching TRBD1. The CDR3: CASSFWRDRYNEQFF. The CDR3 DNA is TGTGCCAGCAGTTTCTGGCGGGACAGGTACAATGAGCAGTTCTTC.